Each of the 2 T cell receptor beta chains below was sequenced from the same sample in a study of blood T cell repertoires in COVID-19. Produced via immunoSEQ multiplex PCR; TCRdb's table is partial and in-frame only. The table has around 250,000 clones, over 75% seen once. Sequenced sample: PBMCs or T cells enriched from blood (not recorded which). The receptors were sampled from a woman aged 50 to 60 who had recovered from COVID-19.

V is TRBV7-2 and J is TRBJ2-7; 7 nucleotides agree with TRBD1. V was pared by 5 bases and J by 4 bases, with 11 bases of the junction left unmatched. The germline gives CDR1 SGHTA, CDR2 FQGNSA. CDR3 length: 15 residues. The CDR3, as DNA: TGTGCCAGCAGCCCTGACAGGGCCCTCGCTTACGAGCAGTACTTC. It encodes CASSPDRALAYEQYF.

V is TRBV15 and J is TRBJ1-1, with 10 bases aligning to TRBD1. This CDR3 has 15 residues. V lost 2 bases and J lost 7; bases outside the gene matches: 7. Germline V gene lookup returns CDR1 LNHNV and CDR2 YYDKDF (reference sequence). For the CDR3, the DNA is TGTGCCACCAGCAGAAAAAGGGACAGGGGCAGTGAAGCTTTCTTT. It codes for CATSRKRDRGSEAFF.